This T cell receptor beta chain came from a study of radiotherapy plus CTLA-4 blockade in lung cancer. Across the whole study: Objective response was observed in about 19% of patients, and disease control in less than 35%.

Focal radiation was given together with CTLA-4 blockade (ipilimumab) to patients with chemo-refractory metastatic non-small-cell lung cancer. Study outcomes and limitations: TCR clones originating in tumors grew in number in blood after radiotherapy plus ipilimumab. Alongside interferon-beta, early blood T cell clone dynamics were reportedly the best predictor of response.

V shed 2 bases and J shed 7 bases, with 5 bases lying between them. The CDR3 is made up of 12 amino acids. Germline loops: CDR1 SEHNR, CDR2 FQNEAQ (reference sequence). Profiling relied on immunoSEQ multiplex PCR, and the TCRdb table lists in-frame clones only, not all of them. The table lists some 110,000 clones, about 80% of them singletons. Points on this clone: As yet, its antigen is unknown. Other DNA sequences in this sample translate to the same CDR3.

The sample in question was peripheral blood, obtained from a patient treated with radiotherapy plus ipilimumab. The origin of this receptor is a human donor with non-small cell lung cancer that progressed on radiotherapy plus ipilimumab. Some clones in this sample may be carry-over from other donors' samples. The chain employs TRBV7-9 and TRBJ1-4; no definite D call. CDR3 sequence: CASSLTVEKLFF. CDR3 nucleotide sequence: TGTGCCAGCAGCTTAACGGTTGAAAAACTGTTTTTT. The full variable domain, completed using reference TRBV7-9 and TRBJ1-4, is DTGVSQNPRHKITKRGQNVTFRCDPISEHNRLYWYRQTLGQGPEFLTYFQNEAQLEKSRLLSDRFSAERPKGSFSTLEIQRTEQGDSAMYLCASSLTVEKLFFGSGTQLSVL.